This T cell receptor (beta chain) originates from a study of cytomegalovirus exposure and HLA in healthy donors. General study findings and limits: Sequence variants that were highly shared formed a cluster that was likely a sequencing artifact. Only CMV serostatus was available as immune exposure information.

Healthy bone marrow donors formed the donor group. Researchers ran the PCR with 60 Vbeta and 13 Jbeta primers. The assay was immunoSEQ multiplex PCR, and TCRdb's table has in-frame clones only and misses some. The data contain 140,000 to 150,000 clones, roughly 78% of them seen just once; the ten biggest clones take up 2.5% to 3.5%. The germline CDR1 and CDR2 sequences are SQVTM and ANQGSEA. CDR3 length: 13 residues. Losses at the gene ends were 4 bases for V and 7 bases for J; bases not matched to a gene: 9. On this clone: Its antigen is currently unknown.

The sample was PBMCs. This TCR was recovered from a female donor in good health and CMV-seronegative. The chain employs TRBV29-1 and TRBJ2-7, with TRBD1 identical over 8 bases. CDR3 protein: CSVALGQAGEQYF. CDR3 sequence (DNA): TGCAGCGTTGCCTTGGGACAGGCGGGAGAGCAGTACTTC.